Included here is one TCR beta chain sequence, with context. Its antigen is as yet unknown. These data come from a study of shared clonotypes between healthy human individuals. The study's findings and limits: Among donors, sharing of clonotypes was expected to be affected by sequencing depth.

Everyone who donated was a Caucasian adult who lived in Nashville, Tennessee. The V and J ends lost 4 bases and 6 bases, in that order; junction bases with no gene match: 7. Germline loops: CDR1 SGDLS, CDR2 YYNGEE. This CDR3 contains 15 residues. Per sorted-subset replicate PCR, input was approximately 200 ng DNA, representing 30,000 to 35,000 T cell genomes. The assay was immunoSEQ multiplex PCR, and TCRdb's table has in-frame clones only and misses some. Of approximately 940,000 clones listed, roughly 72% were seen once; the top ten hold about 1.5%. The chain recombines TRBV9 with TRBJ2-1, with 10 bases identical to TRBD2. This TCR derives from a man between 18 and 29 years old in good health. The specimen sequenced was memory CD4+ T cells sorted from blood. Subset in this sample: CD45RA-negative fraction. CDR3 sequence (DNA): TGTGCCAGCAGCACCACTAGCGGGAAGGGCAATGAGCAGTTCTTC. Protein: CASSTTSGKGNEQFF.